This T cell receptor beta chain was profiled in a study of cytomegalovirus exposure and HLA in healthy donors. Per germline, CDR1 SGHAT and CDR2 FQNNGV. The germline V and J ends were trimmed by 5 bases and 4 bases, with 7 bases remaining between them. This CDR3 region has 12 residues. Both 60 Vbeta primers and 13 Jbeta primers went into the PCR. Clones were read by immunoSEQ multiplex PCR, and TCRdb kept only the in-frame ones, dropping some. The sample lists fewer than 110,000 clones; roughly 79% were seen once. The sequence was obtained from a man aged 40-50 years in good health and CMV-seronegative. The sample was PBMCs. The gene calls are TRBV11-2 and TRBJ2-3; D not certain. This chain's CDR3 is CASSPTSDTQYF. The CDR3 DNA follows: TGTGCCAGCAGCCCCACTTCAGATACGCAGTATTTT.